These 8 T cell receptor beta chains came from one sample sequenced in a study of T-cell memory formation after mild COVID-19. MiXCR was run by TCRdb on the 5' RACE reads, yielding one entry per CDR3 protein. The sample holds about 560,000 distinct CDR3 sequences, approximately 21% seen once. Material: PBMCs or a T cell subset sorted from them (not recorded which). These receptors were taken from an adult woman who had mild COVID-19 (a few samples of this study predate the infection). Cell type and time point are not known.

V is TRBV5-1 and J is TRBJ2-1, with D possibly being TRBD2 (7 bases). The germline V gene encodes CDR1 SGHRS and CDR2 YFSETQ. CDR3 length: 15 residues. Trimming removed 4 bases from V and 4 bases from J, with 15 bases in between. CDR3 sequence reads: CASSRLGGLYNEQFF. The DNA of the CDR3 is TGCGCCAGCAGCCGACTGGGGGGGCTTTACAATGAGCAGTTCTTC.

This clonotype came up many times. This chain uses TRBV5-1 with TRBJ2-1; 10 positions match TRBD2. This CDR3 is 16 amino acids long. The germline V gene encodes CDR1 SGHRS and CDR2 YFSETQ. V lost 4 bases, J lost 10 bases, and 14 bases stayed unmatched. The CDR3: CASSPVSGGAWREQFF. CDR3 in DNA: TGCGCCAGCAGCCCCGTAAGCGGGGGGGCTTGGCGGGAGCAGTTCTTC. Full variable domain (remainder filled in from reference TRBV5-1 and TRBJ2-1): KAGVTQTPRYLIKTRGQQVTLSCSPISGHRSVSWYQQTPGQGLQFLFEYFSETQRNKGNFPGRFSGRQFSNSRSEMNVSTLELGDSALYLCASSPVSGGAWREQFFGPGTRLTVL.

V and J are TRBV19 and TRBJ1-5, with 9 bases matching TRBD1. Trimming cost V 4 bases and J 7 bases; bases outside gene matches: 11. CDR1 is LNHDA, CDR2 SQIVND, per germline (reference sequence). The CDR3 totals 16 residues. CDR3 nucleotide sequence: TGTGCCAGTAGTACCACCGGGGGACAGGGAAGGCAGCCCCAGCATTTT. This sequence encodes CASSTTGGQGRQPQHF.

This clonotype was detected only a few times. The chain combines TRBV4-1 with TRBJ2-2; D ambiguous. V lost 1 base, J lost 5 bases, and 17 bases lay in between. CDR1 is MGHRA and CDR2 is YSYEKL in the germline V gene. The CDR3 loop spans 17 amino acids. Here the CDR3 reads CASSQGLLHSRTGELFF. In DNA form, the CDR3 reads TGCGCCAGCAGCCAAGGCCTCTTACATTCCCGTACCGGGGAGCTGTTTTTT.

This clonotype was recorded at least ten times. CDR3: CASSFGSGELFF. In nucleotides, the CDR3 is TGTGCCAGCAGTTTCGGTTCCGGGGAGCTGTTTTTT. The rearrangement joins TRBV12-3 or TRBV12-4 to TRBJ2-2; the D is unclear. V gave up 3 bases and J gave up 6 bases, with 5 bases separating them. The CDR3 runs to 12 residues.

A few counts support this clonotype. The V call is TRBV29-1, the J call TRBJ1-2; 7 nucleotides line up with TRBD1. The V gene end was trimmed by 6 bases and the J gene end by 0 bases; junction bases not matched to a gene: 13. CDR1 and CDR2 (germline): SQVTM, ANQGSEA. The CDR3 covers 16 residues. Here the CDR3 reads CSVQTPGQKANYGYTF. CDR3 sequence (DNA): TGCAGCGTCCAAACTCCGGGACAGAAAGCTAACTATGGCTACACCTTC.

This chain joins TRBV19 and TRBJ1-1; D call uncertain. The germline V and J ends were trimmed by 1 base and 5 bases, with 5 bases remaining between them. This CDR3 has 12 residues. Germline V gene sequence: CDR1 LNHDA, CDR2 SQIVND (reference sequence). CDR3 DNA: TGTGCCAGTAGTATAGGGGCGACTGAAGCTTTCTTT. Its protein is CASSIGATEAFF.

The chain combines TRBV5-8 with TRBJ1-2, with D possibly matching TRBD1 (6 bases). CDR1 SGHTS and CDR2 YDEGEE come from the germline V gene. The ends were cut back, 6 bases at V and 2 bases at J, with 17 bases in the middle. This CDR3 spans 15 amino acids. As DNA, the CDR3 is TGTGCCAGCACACTCTCAGGGGCAAGAAACTATGGCTACACCTTC. The encoded protein is CASTLSGARNYGYTF.